The 2 T cell receptor beta chains presented below share a single source sample, sequenced in a study of cytomegalovirus exposure and HLA in healthy donors. PCR was performed using 60 Vbeta and 13 Jbeta primers. Some clones are missing from TCRdb's copy, which holds only in-frame ones; the method was immunoSEQ multiplex PCR. The sample lists 120,000 to 150,000 clones; 70% to 80% were seen once. Sequenced sample: PBMCs. The receptors come from a woman in her 50s in good health and CMV-seropositive.

The chain uses TRBV7-8 and TRBJ2-2, with a weak D call TRBD2 (6 bases). Trimming removed 3 bases from V and 5 bases from J, with 16 bases in between. There are 16 residues in the CDR3. From germline, CDR1 is SGHVS and CDR2 FQNEAQ. CDR3 sequence reads: CASSFPPRGRTGELFF. DNA for the CDR3: TGTGCCAGCAGCTTCCCCCCCCGGGGGAGGACCGGGGAGCTGTTTTTT. Supplemented by reference TRBV7-8 and TRBJ2-2, the full variable domain reads GAGVSQSPRYKVAKRGQDVALRCDPISGHVSLFWYQQALGQGPEFLTYFQNEAQLDKSGLPSDRFFAERPEGSVSTLKIQRTQQEDSAVYLCASSFPPRGRTGELFFGEGSRLTVL.

The gene calls are TRBV4-1 and TRBJ1-6, with TRBD1 matching over 7 bases. The CDR3 length is 16 residues. Trimming at V came to 4 bases and at J to 6 bases, leaving 9 bases not matched to a gene. Per the germline V gene, CDR1 is MGHRA and CDR2 is YSYEKL. The CDR3 nucleotides read TGCGCCAGCAGCCGAGCCGACAGGGACGTTAATTCACCCCTCCACTTT. It yields the protein CASSRADRDVNSPLHF.